The 9 T cell receptor beta chains below were found in one sample sequenced in a study of blood T cell repertoires in COVID-19. Clones were sequenced by immunoSEQ multiplex PCR, and TCRdb holds only the in-frame ones, with some missing. The table lists roughly 230,000 clones, 80% to 90% of them singletons, with 4% to 5% in the top ten. Sequenced sample: peripheral blood. These receptors were taken from a woman in her 40s who had recovered from COVID-19.

The rearrangement uses TRBV6-4 and TRBJ1-6; D gene unclear. CDR1 is MRHNA and CDR2 is SNTAGT in the germline V gene. The CDR3 extends over 13 amino acids. V was shortened by 10 bases and J by 7 bases, with 14 bases between the two germline ends. The CDR3 DNA sequence: TGTGCCACCCGAGAATCCGGGAATTCACCCCTCCACTTT. Protein product: CATRESGNSPLHF.

As for this clone: Other DNA sequences in the same sample also yield this CDR3. This rearrangement joins TRBV5-1 to TRBJ2-7, with TRBD2 matching 9 bases. Germline CDR1 and CDR2: SGHRS and YFSETQ. Trimming took 0 bases from V and 7 from J; bases not matched to a gene: 8. The CDR3 has 15 residues. CDR3 sequence: CASSLGGGGAEEQYF. In nucleotides, the CDR3 is TGCGCCAGCAGCTTGGGGGGCGGGGGGGCGGAAGAGCAGTACTTC. The full variable domain, completed using reference TRBV5-1 and TRBJ2-7, is KAGVTQTPRYLIKTRGQQVTLSCSPISGHRSVSWYQQTPGQGLQFLFEYFSETQRNKGNFPGRFSGRQFSNSRSEMNVSTLELGDSALYLCASSLGGGGAEEQYFGPGTRLTVT.

The rearrangement joins TRBV2 to TRBJ1-2; 8 bases agree with TRBD1. V lost 1 base to trimming and J lost 7 bases; unmatched junction nucleotides: 11. CDR3 size: 16 residues. Germline lookup yields CDR1 SNHLY and CDR2 FYNNEI. CDR3 nucleotide sequence: TGTGCCAGCAGTGAAGAGTCGGCAGGGGGCGCAAGTGGCTACACCTTC. It specifies CASSEESAGGASGYTF.

The chain joins TRBV5-4 to TRBJ2-7; D is perhaps TRBD2 (5 bases). This CDR3 is 12 amino acids long. Per germline, CDR1 SGHNT and CDR2 YYREEE (reference sequence). Trimming shortened V by 4 bases and J by 5 bases, and 10 bases separated the two germline ends. The CDR3 loop reads CASSQDGNEQYV. DNA for the CDR3: TGTGCCAGCAGCCAGGACGGGAACGAGCAGTACGTC.

The gene calls are TRBV4-1 and TRBJ1-6; D remains unclear. Germline V CDR1 and CDR2: MGHRA, YSYEKL. The CDR3 contains 13 residues. Between the trimmed V and J ends, which lost 4 bases and 16 bases, there was a span of 17 bases. The DNA for the CDR3 is TGCGCCAGCAGCCCTACGGTATCCCCGGGACTCCACTTT. This encodes CASSPTVSPGLHF.

CDR3 in amino acids: CASSYDRGGEEYGYTF. The CDR3 DNA is TGTGCCAGCAGTTACGACAGGGGAGGCGAGGAGTATGGCTACACCTTC. The chain couples TRBV6-2 or TRBV6-3 to TRBJ1-2; the match to TRBD1 covers 8 bases. V was clipped by 2 bases and J by 5 bases; unmatched bases: 10. The germline gives CDR1 MNHEY, CDR2 SVGEGT. The CDR3 totals 16 residues.

As DNA, the CDR3 is TGCGCCAGCAGCTTGGAATCACAGGTCCTCTCTGGGGCCAACGTCCTGACTTTC. It codes for CASSLESQVLSGANVLTF. The J gene is TRBJ2-6, the V gene TRBV5-1, with D maybe TRBD1 (5 bases). Germline CDR1 and CDR2: SGHRS and YFSETQ. This CDR3 spans 18 amino acids. V was trimmed by 0 bases and J by 0 bases, leaving 13 bases between them.

The chain carries TRBV4-1 and TRBJ1-1; the D gene is possibly TRBD1 (6 bases). CDR1 MGHRA and CDR2 YSYEKL come from the germline V gene. V was pared by 2 bases and J by 1 base, with 14 bases between. The CDR3 covers 16 residues. DNA for the CDR3: TGCGCCAGCAGCCAATTTACAGGACAGAGGAACACTGAAGCTTTCTTT. Translated, it gives CASSQFTGQRNTEAFF.

The chain couples TRBV5-1 to TRBJ1-3; possible D gene TRBD1, 5 bases. Germline CDR1 is SGHRS and CDR2 is YFSETQ. The V and J ends lost 1 base and 3 bases respectively, with 11 bases between them. This CDR3 has 15 residues. CDR3 in amino acids: CASSLTGEGGNTIYF. As DNA, the CDR3 is TGCGCCAGCAGCTTGACGGGGGAAGGTGGAAACACCATATATTTT.